One TCR beta chain is described in this entry. No antigen is known for it. This sample is part of a study of T cell responses to AZD1222 COVID-19 vaccine. General study results and limits: Distributed over spike, vaccine-associated CD4 TCRs predominated at 160-218 and 743-854. Repertoires were collected only later (after the peak T cell response had occurred). Clonal diversity may have been underestimated, and the donors were mostly white British, with more females than males.

The CDR3 covers 17 residues. Deletions cut 0 bases from V and 4 bases from J, with 18 bases between. CDR1 and CDR2 (germline): LNHNV, YYDKDF (reference sequence). The assay was immunoSEQ multiplex PCR, and TCRdb's table has in-frame clones only and misses some. The profile shows more than 150,000 clones, approximately 92% of them singletons. The TCR was taken from an adult in good health. The chain recombines TRBV15 with TRBJ1-2; D is perhaps TRBD1 (6 bases). The sequenced sample was peripheral blood, obtained on day 0 of AZD1222 vaccination. The CDR3 coding sequence is TGTGCCACCAGCAGAGATCGCCGAGCAGGGGTCGCCTATGGCTACACCTTC. Protein sequence: CATSRDRRAGVAYGYTF.